This TCR beta chain was sequenced in a study of T cells after yellow fever vaccination. Whole-study findings and limits: Secondary responses were weaker yet peaked faster, day 5 versus 15. A large majority of primary-vaccination clones showed up again after the booster (96% CD4, almost 90% CD8).

Synthesis of TCR cDNA relied on 5'RACE template switching, which attached a universal primer site and UMIs. MiXCR was run by TCRdb on the 5' RACE reads, yielding one entry per CDR3 protein. The sample lists hundreds of thousands of distinct CDR3 sequences, roughly a sixth occurring once. In regard to this clonotype: The antigen remains undetermined.

This CDR3 has 15 residues. CDR1 MNHEY and CDR2 SVGEGT come from the germline V gene. Trimming removed 6 bases at V and 2 bases at J, with 17 bases between. The material was PBMCs, obtained about 5 days after the first yellow fever vaccination. The chain is built from TRBV6-2 or TRBV6-3 and TRBJ2-7; maybe TRBD2 (6 bases). The sequence came from a man aged 18 to 29 who received the YFV17D yellow fever vaccine. CDR3 DNA: TGTGCCAGCAGAACCGGGACCCCGGGAGCCTACGAGCAGTACTTC. Its translation is CASRTGTPGAYEQYF.